This TCR beta chain was found in a study of blood T cell repertoires in COVID-19. Across the whole study: Samples representing acute and convalescent COVID-19 were sourced from the United States, Italy and Spain.

The CDR3 is 14 amino acids. CDR1 and CDR2 from the germline V gene are SNHLY and FYNNEI. V shed 2 bases, J shed 5 bases, and the junction held 4 bases outside the gene matches. In the authors' methods: Estimates of nucleated cell counts were drawn from the amplification of reference gene primers. Using immunoSEQ multiplex PCR, the repertoire was profiled, and TCRdb retains in-frame clones only, with some absent. Clone size and V and J calls were adopted from that table, with D and trimming inferred from the DNA. The sample records about 300,000 clones, over 75% being singletons. Participants came from roughly 25 US areas, aged roughly 18 to 100 years. Assignments of participants to cohorts depended upon their own reported clinical history.

The TCR originated in a man aged 25-45 years who had recovered from COVID-19. Sequencing was performed on PBMCs or T cells enriched from blood (not recorded which). This chain connects TRBV2 to TRBJ1-1; 8 bases are shared with TRBD1. The CDR3 region is CASSEWTGWTEAFF. The CDR3 DNA follows: TGTGCCAGCAGTGAATGGACAGGGTGGACTGAAGCTTTCTTT.